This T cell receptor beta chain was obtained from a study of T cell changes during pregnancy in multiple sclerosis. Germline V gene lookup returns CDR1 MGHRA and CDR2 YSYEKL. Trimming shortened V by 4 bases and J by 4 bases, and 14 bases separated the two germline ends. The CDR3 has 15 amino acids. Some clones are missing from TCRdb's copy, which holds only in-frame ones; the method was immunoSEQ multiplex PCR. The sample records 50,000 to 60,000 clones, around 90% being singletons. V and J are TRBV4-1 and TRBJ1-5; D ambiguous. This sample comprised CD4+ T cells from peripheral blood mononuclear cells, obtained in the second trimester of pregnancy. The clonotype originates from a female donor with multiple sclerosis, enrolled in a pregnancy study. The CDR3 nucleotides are TGCGCCAGCAGCCTCCCGGATAGGGAGAATCAGCCCCAGCATTTT. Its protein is CASSLPDRENQPQHF.